This TCR beta chain emerged from a study of control samples from healthy donors and cancer patients. Using immunoSEQ multiplex PCR, the repertoire was profiled, and TCRdb retains in-frame clones only, with some absent. The table has 40,000 to 55,000 clones, nearly 95% seen once; the top ten hold less than 25%. The sequence came from a woman aged 45-60 years with head and neck cancer. Sequenced input: PBMCs.

CDR3 protein: CASSGPENIQYF. CDR3 DNA: TGTGCCAGCAGCGGGCCAGAAAACATTCAGTACTTC. V gene TRBV9 combines with J gene TRBJ2-4; D uncertain. Trimming took off 3 bases at V and 5 bases at J, with 6 bases between the two ends. The CDR3 consists of 12 residues. The V gene's germline CDR1 is SGDLS and CDR2 YYNGEE.